This T cell receptor beta chain originates from a study of molecular identifiers for immune sequencing clone quantification (dated by TCRdb to 2016 to 2019). Regarding the study in general: For a replicate experiment, RNA from around 20,000 or 100,000 naive CD8 T cells was divided into five aliquots, of which four were sequenced. CD8 T cells were used in a methods study to benchmark molecular-identifier clustering-based TCR repertoire sequencing (MIDCIRS) and TCR RNA copy counting. Paper-wide results and their limitations: Without barcode sub-clustering, chimeric consensus sequences inflated TCR diversity; chimeras reached as high as 47%. The sizes of highly expanded clones could end up underestimated when identical TCR molecules share a barcode. Modeling indicated approximately 3.2 TCR RNA copies recovered per cell, compared with about ten by digital PCR, which implies a capture efficiency of about 27%. In CMV-specific effector cells, over 99% of molecules were held by clones above 20 RNA copies, whereas under 1% of molecules were held by such clones in naive cells. Naive libraries contained spiked-in Jurkat TCR RNA (approximately nine copies' worth), which is not part of the donor repertoire. Even against a background of about a million naive CD8 T cells, spiked-in Jurkat TCR RNA amounting to a single cell's worth was reported to be detectable.

Preparation of the library involved PCR. The sequencer was an Illumina HiSeq 4000. Bulk TCR libraries were generated as previously described, with the TCR primers listed in Table S5 used. The Qiagen AllPrep DNA/RNA kit was used to purify total RNA. Before analysis, reads from multiple sequencing runs of one library were combined. The study's processing was this. Reads were retained only if the reads had an exact TCR constant sequence, and the retained reads were trimmed to 150 nt and grouped according to their 12-nt molecular barcodes. Reads within each barcode group were sub-clustered using a 15% Levenshtein threshold, and quality-weighted consensus sequences were constructed for each RNA molecule. Non-functional sequences were discarded, and so were lower-count sequences lying one edit away from another sequence. Barcode sub-clusters with fewer than 20% of the maximum read count were removed, based on fitting two negative binomial distributions. The public reads were run again by TCRdb, first through fastp at Q25 and then through MiXCR, and only productive beta chains were kept. Duplicate CDR3 protein sequences are folded into a single record with the most common DNA and genes. In this record, the V and J calls reflect TCRdb's handling and not the investigators' own analysis. This sample gives more than 450,000 distinct CDR3 sequences in total; 20% to 25% of them show up just once. The biggest ten clones account for approximately 0.8% of the sample.

Turning to this clonotype: Its binding antigen is unknown. The junction does not match germline at one end; this may be a read error.

Libraries of naive CD8 T cells were generated from roughly 21,000 to 960,000 sorted cells, with 10%, 30% or 50% of the purified RNA used. Naive CD8 T cells were FACS-sorted as CD8+CD4-CCR7+CD45RA+ on a BD FACSAria II into RLT Plus buffer. Detection sensitivity was tested by spiking Jurkat RNA equal to some 11 TCR copies' worth into samples containing roughly 19,000-1,000,000 naive CD8 T cells. Enrichment of CD8 T cells was done with RosetteSep CD8+ T Cell Enrichment Cocktail plus Ficoll-Paque, and ACK red cell lysis came afterward. Sequencing input: naive CD8+ T cells from blood, with Jurkat cell RNA spiked in. Taken with the paper, the label for cell subset or site translates to: FACS-sorted CD8+CD4-CCR7+CD45RA+ naive T cells. The clonotype originates from a human donor in good health. Some libraries in this study had Jurkat cell RNA spiked in.

The CDR3 region reads CTSTEDRFYNEQFF. The sequenced DNA is TGTACCAGCACCGAAGACAGGTTCTACAATGAGCAGTTCTTC. Recombination connected TRBV5-6 to TRBJ2-1; the D gene is perhaps TRBD1, on 6 matching bases. Including the terminal cysteine and phenylalanine, the CDR3 comprises 14 residues. Just CDR3 DNA is preserved here, 42 bases in frame from base 1. CDR1 and CDR2, looked up from the germline V gene, are SGHDT and YYEEEE.